These T cell receptor beta chains were read from a single sample in a study of T-cell memory formation after mild COVID-19. Via MiXCR, TCRdb re-called the 5' RACE reads, giving one row per CDR3 protein. The table records more than 350,000 distinct CDR3 sequences, around a fifth of them present only once. The sequenced sample was PBMCs or a T cell subset sorted from them (not recorded which). These receptors originate from an adult woman who had mild COVID-19 (a few samples of this study predate the infection). Cell type and time point are not known. CDR3s include the opening cysteine and the closing phenylalanine or tryptophan. Each record gives: V gene, clone size, D gene, J gene, CDR3 DNA, CDR3 protein. D genes are given only for firm matches. Size is stated for part of the rows, as once, few or many counts, or as a class when the clone is expanded.

TRBV29-1	-	-	TRBJ2-5	TGCAGCGTCGTTTCAGGGGATAGCGAGACCCAGTACTTC	CSVVSGDSETQYF
TRBV11-2	-	TRBD1	TRBJ2-1	TGTGCCAGCAGCTTCAGGGGGATGATAGATGAGCAGTTCTTC	CASSFRGMIDEQFF
TRBV7-2	few	TRBD2	TRBJ2-1	TGTGCCAGCAGCTCTGGGGGACTAGCGGATGCATCCTACAATGAGCAGTTCTTC	CASSSGGLADASYNEQFF
TRBV20-1	-	-	TRBJ1-3	TGCAGTGCTAGTGGTGACATGAGCTCTGGAAACACCATATATTTT	CSASGDMSSGNTIYF
TRBV5-1	few	-	TRBJ2-1	TGCGCCAGTTGGAATCCCCCATACAATGAGCAGTTCTTC	CASWNPPYNEQFF
TRBV20-1	-	-	TRBJ2-7	TGCAGTGCTAGAGTGATGGATTCCTACGAGCAGTACTTC	CSARVMDSYEQYF
TRBV9	-	TRBD2	TRBJ2-3	TGTGCCAGCAGCCTCACTCCCTCTAGCGGGGGGGAGTATTTT	CASSLTPSSGGEYF
TRBV12-3/TRBV12-4	few	TRBD1	TRBJ1-2	TGTGCCAGCAGGCCGGGACAGGGGATCTATGGCTACACCTTC	CASRPGQGIYGYTF
TRBV12-3/TRBV12-4	-	-	TRBJ1-1	TGTGCCAGCAACCGGGCTTTGAACACTGAAGCTTTCTTT	CASNRALNTEAFF
TRBV13	-	-	TRBJ2-6	TGTGCCAGCAGCTTAGCCCTGGGGCCTACTCGCTCTGGGGCCAACGTCCTGACTTTC	CASSLALGPTRSGANVLTF
TRBV5-1	few	-	TRBJ2-5	TGCGCCAGCAGCTTGCGAAGGCAAGAGACCCAGTACTTC	CASSLRRQETQYF
TRBV14	-	-	TRBJ1-2	TGTGCCAGCAGCCAAAGGAGACGGGTCGGCGGCTACACCTTC	CASSQRRRVGGYTF
TRBV20-1	-	-	TRBJ1-1	TGCAGTGTAAGGCCCCTCATGAACACTGAAGCTTTCTTT	CSVRPLMNTEAFF
TRBV7-8	-	-	TRBJ1-2	TGTGCCAGCAGCTTAGCGCTAGGACTTAACTATGGCTACACCTTC	CASSLALGLNYGYTF
TRBV7-9	few	-	TRBJ2-1	TGTGCCAGCAGCGTAAGCCTTGGACTGGGGGTGGATGAGCAGTTCTTC	CASSVSLGLGVDEQFF
TRBV5-6	few	TRBD2	TRBJ2-7	TGTGCCAGCAGCTTGGCAGTGCTAGCGGGGACTTACGAGCAGTACTTC	CASSLAVLAGTYEQYF
TRBV5-1	few	TRBD1	TRBJ2-2	TGCGCCAGCAGCGGAGGACAGGGGAACACCGGGGAGCTGTTTTTT	CASSGGQGNTGELFF
TRBV20-1	few	-	TRBJ1-1	TGCAGTGCTAGCTTCGCCCTCCTCACTGAAGCTTTCTTT	CSASFALLTEAFF
TRBV29-1	few	-	TRBJ2-7	TGCAGCGTCGCCCTGACGGCGCCCCTCTACGAGCAGTACTTC	CSVALTAPLYEQYF
TRBV9	-	-	TRBJ2-7	TGTGCCAGCAGCGTAGGGGGCAGGGCCTACGAGCAGTACTTC	CASSVGGRAYEQYF
TRBV12-3/TRBV12-4	-	TRBD1	TRBJ1-6	TGTGCCAGCAGTTTGGGGACAGATTTTTCACCCCTCCACTTT	CASSLGTDFSPLHF
TRBV9	few	-	TRBJ2-7	TGTGCCAGCAGCGTAGGCCTATCAACCACTCCTAGTATCCACGAGCAGTACTTC	CASSVGLSTTPSIHEQYF
TRBV4-3	-	TRBD2	TRBJ2-3	TGCGCCAGCAGCCAAGAACGCCTCTTAGCGGGAGGGCCATATACGCAGTATTTT	CASSQERLLAGGPYTQYF
TRBV10-3	-	-	TRBJ1-4	TGTGCCATCAGTAGCGGCGCAACTAATGAAAAACTGTTTTTT	CAISSGATNEKLFF
TRBV4-3	few	TRBD1	TRBJ2-2	TGCGCCAGCAGCCAAATCAGGGGGCTGTCCGGGGAGCTGTTTTTT	CASSQIRGLSGELFF
TRBV5-1	-	-	TRBJ1-1	TGCGCCAGCAGCTTATGGACGGAGGGGGAAACTGAAGCTTTCTTT	CASSLWTEGETEAFF
TRBV7-2	-	TRBD1	TRBJ1-1	TGTGCCAGCAGCCGGGGGACCGGGACAGGGATGAACACTGAAGCTTTCTTT	CASSRGTGTGMNTEAFF
TRBV20-1	-	TRBD1	TRBJ1-2	TGCAGTGCAAGTACCGGGACAGTCTATGGCTACACCTTC	CSASTGTVYGYTF
TRBV9	-	-	TRBJ2-5	TGTGCCAGCAGCGTAGCGGGATATATGGAGACCCAGTACTTC	CASSVAGYMETQYF
TRBV4-1	-	TRBD1	TRBJ1-3	TGCGCCAGCAGCCAACGGGACAGGGCTGGAAACACCATATATTTT	CASSQRDRAGNTIYF
TRBV4-2	-	-	TRBJ2-2	TGTGCCAGCAGCCAAGAGCGGCCGCCCCCCCCCGGGGAGCTGTTTTTT	CASSQERPPPPGELFF
TRBV9	-	TRBD2	TRBJ2-3	TGTGCCAGCAGCGTAGTTTGGGGGGGAGATACGCAGTATTTT	CASSVVWGGDTQYF
TRBV6-5	few	-	TRBJ2-1	TGTGCCAGCAGTTACCGGGACAATGAGCAGTTCTTC	CASSYRDNEQFF
TRBV5-1	many	TRBD2	TRBJ2-5	TGCGCCAGCAGCTTGACTAGCGGACGACAAGAGACCCAGTACTTC	CASSLTSGRQETQYF
TRBV7-6	-	TRBD1	TRBJ2-5	TGTGCCAGCAGCCAGGCCATAAACAGGGGGGAGACCCAGTACTTC	CASSQAINRGETQYF
TRBV7-2	-	-	TRBJ2-7	TGTGCCAGCACCCGGAACCCATCCTACGAGCAGTACTTC	CASTRNPSYEQYF
TRBV27	-	-	TRBJ1-4	TGTGCCAGCAGCTTATCGACCCTGTGGGGGGAAAAACTGTTTTTT	CASSLSTLWGEKLFF
TRBV7-2	few	-	TRBJ2-1	TGTGCCAGCAGCTCTGTGGGTGAGCAGTTCTTC	CASSSVGEQFF
TRBV18	few	TRBD1	TRBJ2-7	TGTGCCAGCAGAACCTCCGGGACAGCCGATTACGAGCAGTACTTC	CASRTSGTADYEQYF
TRBV7-9	-	TRBD1	TRBJ2-2	TGTGCCAGCAGCCCCAAACCCTCAGGGGGCAGGCAGATCGGGGAGCTGTTTTTT	CASSPKPSGGRQIGELFF
TRBV2	few	-	TRBJ1-1	TGTGCCAGCAGTCGGGCCGCCGACACTGAAGCTTTCTTT	CASSRAADTEAFF
TRBV7-2	many	-	TRBJ2-3	TGTGCCAGCAGCTTCAACACAGATACGCAGTATTTT	CASSFNTDTQYF
TRBV7-8	few	TRBD2	TRBJ2-1	TGTGCCAGCAGCTTAGCGTGGGCGGGAGGCTACAATGAGCAGTTCTTC	CASSLAWAGGYNEQFF
TRBV6-5	-	-	TRBJ2-1	TGTGCCAGCAGTTGGTTGGACAGCCACAATGAGCAGTTCTTC	CASSWLDSHNEQFF
TRBV20-1	-	TRBD2	TRBJ2-5	TGCAGTGCCTCTTACGGGAGGGCCGGAGAGACCCAGTACTTC	CSASYGRAGETQYF
TRBV7-2	-	TRBD2	TRBJ2-3	TGTGCCAGCAGCTTAGACCGGAGCGGGGGGGGCACAGATACGCAGTATTTT	CASSLDRSGGGTDTQYF